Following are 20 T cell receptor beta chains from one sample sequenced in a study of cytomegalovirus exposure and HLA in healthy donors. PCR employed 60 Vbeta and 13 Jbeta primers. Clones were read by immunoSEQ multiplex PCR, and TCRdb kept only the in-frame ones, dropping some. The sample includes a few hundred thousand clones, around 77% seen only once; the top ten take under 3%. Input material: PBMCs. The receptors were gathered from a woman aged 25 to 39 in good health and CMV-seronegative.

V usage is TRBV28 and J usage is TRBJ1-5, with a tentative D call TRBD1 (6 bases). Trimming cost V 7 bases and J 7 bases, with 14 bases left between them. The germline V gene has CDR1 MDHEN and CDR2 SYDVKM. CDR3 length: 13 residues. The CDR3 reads CASTWGGRQPQHF. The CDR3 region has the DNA TGTGCCAGCACCTGGGGGGGGCGCCAGCCCCAGCATTTT.

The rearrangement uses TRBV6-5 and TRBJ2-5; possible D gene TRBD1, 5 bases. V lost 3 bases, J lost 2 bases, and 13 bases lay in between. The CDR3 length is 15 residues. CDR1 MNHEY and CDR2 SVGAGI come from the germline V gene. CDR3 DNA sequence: TGTGCCAGCAGTTATTTGGGAAAGGGGCAAGAGACCCAGTACTTC. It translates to CASSYLGKGQETQYF.

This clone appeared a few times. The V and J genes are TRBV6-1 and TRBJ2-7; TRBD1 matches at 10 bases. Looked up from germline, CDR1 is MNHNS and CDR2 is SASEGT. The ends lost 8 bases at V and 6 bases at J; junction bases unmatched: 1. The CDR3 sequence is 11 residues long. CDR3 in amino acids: CASWTGGEQYF. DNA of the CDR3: TGTGCCAGCTGGACAGGGGGCGAGCAGTACTTC.

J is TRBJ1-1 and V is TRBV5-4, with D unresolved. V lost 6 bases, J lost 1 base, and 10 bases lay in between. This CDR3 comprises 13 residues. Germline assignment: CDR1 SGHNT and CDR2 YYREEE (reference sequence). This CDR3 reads CASNWRGNTEAFF. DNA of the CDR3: TGTGCCAGCAATTGGCGGGGGAACACTGAAGCTTTCTTT. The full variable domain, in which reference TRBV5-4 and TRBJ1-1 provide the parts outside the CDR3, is ETGVTQSPTHLIKTRGQQVTLRCSSQSGHNTVSWYQQALGQGPQFIFQYYREEENGRGNFPPRFSGLQFPNYSSELNVNALELDDSALYLCASNWRGNTEAFFGQGTRLTVV.

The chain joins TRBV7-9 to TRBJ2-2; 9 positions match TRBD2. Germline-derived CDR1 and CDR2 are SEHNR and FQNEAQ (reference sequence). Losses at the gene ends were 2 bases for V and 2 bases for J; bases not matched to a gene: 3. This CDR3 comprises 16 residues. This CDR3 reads CASSLLRGGNTGELFF. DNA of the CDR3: TGTGCCAGCAGCTTATTGCGGGGGGGAAACACCGGGGAGCTGTTTTTT.

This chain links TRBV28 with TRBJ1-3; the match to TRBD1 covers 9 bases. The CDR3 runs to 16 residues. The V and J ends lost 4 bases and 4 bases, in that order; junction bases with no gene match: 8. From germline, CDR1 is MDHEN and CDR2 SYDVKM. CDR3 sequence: CASSSTGTGSGNTIYF. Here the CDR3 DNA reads TGTGCCAGCAGTTCTACCGGGACAGGGAGCGGAAACACCATATATTTT.

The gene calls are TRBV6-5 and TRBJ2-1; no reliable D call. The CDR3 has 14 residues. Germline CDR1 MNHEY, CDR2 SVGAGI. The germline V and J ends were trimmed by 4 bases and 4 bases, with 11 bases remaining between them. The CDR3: CASSSGTDYNEQFF. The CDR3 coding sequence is TGTGCCAGCAGTTCAGGAACTGATTACAATGAGCAGTTCTTC.

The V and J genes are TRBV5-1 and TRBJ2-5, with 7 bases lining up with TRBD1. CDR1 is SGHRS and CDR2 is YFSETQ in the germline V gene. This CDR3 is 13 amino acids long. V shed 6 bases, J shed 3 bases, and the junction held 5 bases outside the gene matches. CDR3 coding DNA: TGCGCCAGCACCCGGGACAGTGAAGAGACCCAGTACTTC. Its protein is CASTRDSEETQYF.

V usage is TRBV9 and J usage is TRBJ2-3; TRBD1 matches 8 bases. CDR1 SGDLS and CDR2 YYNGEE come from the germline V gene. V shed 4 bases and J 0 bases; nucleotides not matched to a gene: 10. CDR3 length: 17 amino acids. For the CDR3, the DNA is TGTGCCAGCAGCCTCCGCCCGACAGGGGTAAGCACAGATACGCAGTATTTT. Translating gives CASSLRPTGVSTDTQYF.

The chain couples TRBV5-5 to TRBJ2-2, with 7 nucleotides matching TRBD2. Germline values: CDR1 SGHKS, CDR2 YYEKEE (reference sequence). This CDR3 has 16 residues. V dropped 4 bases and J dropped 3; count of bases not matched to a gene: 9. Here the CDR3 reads CASSLPTSRDTGELFF. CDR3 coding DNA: TGTGCCAGCAGCCTTCCGACTAGCAGAGACACCGGGGAGCTGTTTTTT.

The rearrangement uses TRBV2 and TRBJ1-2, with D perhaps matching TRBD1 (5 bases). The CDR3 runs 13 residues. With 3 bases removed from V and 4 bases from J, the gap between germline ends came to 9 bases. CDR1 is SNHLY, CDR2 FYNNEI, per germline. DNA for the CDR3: TGTGCCAGCAGTGACCGCCAGGGCTATGGCTACACCTTC. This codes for CASSDRQGYGYTF.

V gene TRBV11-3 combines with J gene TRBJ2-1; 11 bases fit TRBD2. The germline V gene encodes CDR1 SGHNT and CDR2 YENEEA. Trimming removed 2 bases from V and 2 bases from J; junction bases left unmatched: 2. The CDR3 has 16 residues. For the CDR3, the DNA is TGTGCCAGCAGCTTAATAGCGGGAGGGCCCTACAATGAGCAGTTCTTC. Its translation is CASSLIAGGPYNEQFF.

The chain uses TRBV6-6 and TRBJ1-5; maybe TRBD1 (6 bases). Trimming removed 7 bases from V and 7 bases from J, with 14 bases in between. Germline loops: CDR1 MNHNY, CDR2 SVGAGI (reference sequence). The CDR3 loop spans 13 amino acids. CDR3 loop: CASNTGLAQPQHF. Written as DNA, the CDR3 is TGTGCCAGCAATACAGGGCTGGCACAGCCCCAGCATTTT.

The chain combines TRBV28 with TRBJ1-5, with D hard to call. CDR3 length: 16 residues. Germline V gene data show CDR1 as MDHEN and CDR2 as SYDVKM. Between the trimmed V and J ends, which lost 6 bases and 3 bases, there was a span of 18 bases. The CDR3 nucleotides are TGTGCCAGCAGCCCTGCGGAGGGTACATACAATCAGCCCCAGCATTTT. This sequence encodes CASSPAEGTYNQPQHF.

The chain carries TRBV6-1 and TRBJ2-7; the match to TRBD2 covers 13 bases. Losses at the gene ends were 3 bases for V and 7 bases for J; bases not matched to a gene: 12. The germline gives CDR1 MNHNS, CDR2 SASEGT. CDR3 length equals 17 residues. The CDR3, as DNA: TGTGCCAGCAGTGAGTCCCCAACTAGCGGGGGGGCCAGGGAGCAGTACTTC. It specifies CASSESPTSGGAREQYF.

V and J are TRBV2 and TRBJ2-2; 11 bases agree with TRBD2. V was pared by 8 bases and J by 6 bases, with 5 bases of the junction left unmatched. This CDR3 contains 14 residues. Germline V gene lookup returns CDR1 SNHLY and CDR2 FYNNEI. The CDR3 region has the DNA TGTGCCAGCGCTAGCGGGAGGAGGTCCGGGGAGCTGTTTTTT. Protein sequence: CASASGRRSGELFF.

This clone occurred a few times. CDR3 sequence reads: CASSHPTGGGSPLHF. In DNA form, the CDR3 reads TGCGCCAGCAGCCACCCAACAGGGGGCGGTTCACCCCTCCACTTT. The chain joins TRBV4-1 to TRBJ1-6; 9 nucleotides match TRBD1. CDR3 size: 15 residues. Trimming at V came to 3 bases and at J to 9 bases, leaving 6 bases not matched to a gene. Germline CDR1 MGHRA, CDR2 YSYEKL.

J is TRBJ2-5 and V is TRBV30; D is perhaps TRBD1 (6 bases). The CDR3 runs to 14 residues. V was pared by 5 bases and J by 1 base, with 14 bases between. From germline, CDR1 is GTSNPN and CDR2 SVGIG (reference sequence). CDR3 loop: CAWGDTPFQETQYF. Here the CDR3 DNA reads TGTGCCTGGGGGGACACCCCCTTCCAAGAGACCCAGTACTTC.

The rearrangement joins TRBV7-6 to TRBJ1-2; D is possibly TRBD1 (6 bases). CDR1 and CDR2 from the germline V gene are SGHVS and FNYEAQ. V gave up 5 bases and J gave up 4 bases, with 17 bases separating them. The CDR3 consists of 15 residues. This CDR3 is CASSPRTGSSYGYTF. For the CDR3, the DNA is TGTGCCAGCAGCCCACGTACAGGGAGTTCCTATGGCTACACCTTC.

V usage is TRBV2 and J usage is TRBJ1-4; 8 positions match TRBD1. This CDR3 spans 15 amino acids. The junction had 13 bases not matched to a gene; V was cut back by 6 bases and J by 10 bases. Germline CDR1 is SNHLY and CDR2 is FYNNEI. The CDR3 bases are TGTGCCAGCAGCCGACCGACAGGGGTTTTTAGAAAACTGTTTTTT. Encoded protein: CASSRPTGVFRKLFF.